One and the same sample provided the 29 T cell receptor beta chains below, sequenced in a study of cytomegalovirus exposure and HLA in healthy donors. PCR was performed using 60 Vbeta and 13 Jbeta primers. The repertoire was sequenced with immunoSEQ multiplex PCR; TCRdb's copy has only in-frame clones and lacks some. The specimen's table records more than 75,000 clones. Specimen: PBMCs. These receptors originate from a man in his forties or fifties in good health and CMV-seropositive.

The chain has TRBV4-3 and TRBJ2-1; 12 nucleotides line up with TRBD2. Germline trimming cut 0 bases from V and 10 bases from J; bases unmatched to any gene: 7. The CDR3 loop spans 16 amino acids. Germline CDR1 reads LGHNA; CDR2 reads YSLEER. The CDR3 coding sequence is TGCGCCAGCAGCCAAGATATCGGACTAGCGGGAAGCGAGCAGTTCTTC. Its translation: CASSQDIGLAGSEQFF.

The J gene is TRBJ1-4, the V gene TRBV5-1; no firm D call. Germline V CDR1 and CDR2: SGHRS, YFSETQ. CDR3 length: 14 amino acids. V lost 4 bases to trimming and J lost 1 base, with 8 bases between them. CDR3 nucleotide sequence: TGCGCCAGCAGCCTAAGTGGAACTAATGAAAAACTGTTTTTT. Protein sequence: CASSLSGTNEKLFF.

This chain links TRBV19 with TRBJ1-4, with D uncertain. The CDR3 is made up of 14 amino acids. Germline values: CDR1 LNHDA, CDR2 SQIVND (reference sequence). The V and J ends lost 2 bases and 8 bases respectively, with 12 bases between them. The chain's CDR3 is CASSIWSLGEKLFF. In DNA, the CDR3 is TGTGCCAGTAGTATATGGTCGCTAGGAGAAAAACTGTTTTTT.

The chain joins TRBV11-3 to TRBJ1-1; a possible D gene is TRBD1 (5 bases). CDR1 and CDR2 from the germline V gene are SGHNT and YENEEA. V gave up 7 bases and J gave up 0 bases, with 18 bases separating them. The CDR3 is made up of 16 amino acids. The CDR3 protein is CASTSGRGSVNTEAFF. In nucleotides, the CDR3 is TGTGCCAGCACCTCAGGGAGGGGCAGTGTGAACACTGAAGCTTTCTTT.

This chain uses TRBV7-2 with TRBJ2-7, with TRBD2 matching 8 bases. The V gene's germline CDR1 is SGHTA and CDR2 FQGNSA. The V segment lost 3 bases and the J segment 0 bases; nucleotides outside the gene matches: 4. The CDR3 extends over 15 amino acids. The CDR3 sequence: CASSLSGGSSYEQYV. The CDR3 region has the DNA TGTGCCAGCAGCTTGAGCGGGGGTAGCTCCTACGAGCAGTACGTC.

The CDR3 nucleotides are TGTGCCAGCGGATCCAGGGGGCTCGGCACTGAAGCTTTCTTT. Its translation: CASGSRGLGTEAFF. V and J are TRBV6-5 and TRBJ1-1; 8 bases align to TRBD1. Germline lookup yields CDR1 MNHEY and CDR2 SVGAGI. This CDR3 comprises 14 residues. J was trimmed by 4 bases and V by 8 bases; bases with no gene match: 9.

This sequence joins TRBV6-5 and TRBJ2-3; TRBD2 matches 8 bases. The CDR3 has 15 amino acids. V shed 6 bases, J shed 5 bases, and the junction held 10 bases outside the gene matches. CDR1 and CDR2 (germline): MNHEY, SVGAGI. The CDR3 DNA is TGTGCCAGCAGCCCTGCGAGCGGGAGAATAGATACGCAGTATTTT. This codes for CASSPASGRIDTQYF.

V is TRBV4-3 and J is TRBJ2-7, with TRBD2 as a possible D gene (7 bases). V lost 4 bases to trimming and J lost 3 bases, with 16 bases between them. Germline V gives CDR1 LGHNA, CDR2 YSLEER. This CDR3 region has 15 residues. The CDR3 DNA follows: TGCGCCAGCAGCCCCTGGGGGGGGCTGGACTACGAGCAGTACTTC. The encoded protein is CASSPWGGLDYEQYF.

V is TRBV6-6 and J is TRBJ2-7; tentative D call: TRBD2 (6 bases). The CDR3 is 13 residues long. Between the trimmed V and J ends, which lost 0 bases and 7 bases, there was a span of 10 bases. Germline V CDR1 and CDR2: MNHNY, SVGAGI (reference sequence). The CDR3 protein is CASSYSKAGEQYF. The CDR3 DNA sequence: TGTGCCAGCAGTTACTCGAAAGCGGGTGAGCAGTACTTC.

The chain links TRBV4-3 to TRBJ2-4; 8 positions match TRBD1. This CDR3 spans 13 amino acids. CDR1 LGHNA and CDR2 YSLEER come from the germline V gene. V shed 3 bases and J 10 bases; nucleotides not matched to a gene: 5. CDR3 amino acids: CASSHPDREIQYF. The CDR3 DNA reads TGCGCCAGCAGCCACCCGGACAGGGAGATTCAGTACTTC.

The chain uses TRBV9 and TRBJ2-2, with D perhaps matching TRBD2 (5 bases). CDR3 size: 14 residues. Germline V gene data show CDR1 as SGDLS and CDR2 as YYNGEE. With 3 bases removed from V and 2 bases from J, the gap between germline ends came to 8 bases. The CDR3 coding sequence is TGTGCCAGCAGCGAGCGGCTTAACACCGGGGAGCTGTTTTTT. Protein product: CASSERLNTGELFF.

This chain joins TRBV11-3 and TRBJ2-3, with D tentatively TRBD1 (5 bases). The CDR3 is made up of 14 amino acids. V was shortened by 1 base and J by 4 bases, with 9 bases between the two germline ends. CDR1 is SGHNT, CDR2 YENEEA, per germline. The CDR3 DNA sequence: TGTGCCAGCAGCTTAGTTCAGGGATCAGATACGCAGTATTTT. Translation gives CASSLVQGSDTQYF.

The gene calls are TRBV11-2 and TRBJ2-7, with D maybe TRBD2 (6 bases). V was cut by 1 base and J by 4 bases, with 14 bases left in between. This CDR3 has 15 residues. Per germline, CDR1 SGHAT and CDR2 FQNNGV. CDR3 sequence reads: CASSLGGGWYYEQYF. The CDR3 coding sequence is TGTGCCAGCAGCTTAGGGGGAGGATGGTATTACGAGCAGTACTTC.

CDR3 sequence reads: CASSPRQGWTEAFF. In DNA form, the CDR3 reads TGTGCCAGCAGCCCGAGACAGGGTTGGACTGAAGCTTTCTTT. The chain carries TRBV6-5 and TRBJ1-1; 7 bases agree with TRBD1. V gave up 6 bases and J gave up 5 bases; unmatched junction bases: 9. Germline V CDR1 and CDR2: MNHEY, SVGAGI. The CDR3 covers 14 residues.

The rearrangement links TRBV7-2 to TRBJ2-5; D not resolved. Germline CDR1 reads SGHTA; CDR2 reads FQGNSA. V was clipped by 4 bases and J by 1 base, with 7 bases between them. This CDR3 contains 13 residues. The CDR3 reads CASSSDIQETQYF. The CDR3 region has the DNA TGTGCCAGCAGCTCTGACATCCAAGAGACCCAGTACTTC.

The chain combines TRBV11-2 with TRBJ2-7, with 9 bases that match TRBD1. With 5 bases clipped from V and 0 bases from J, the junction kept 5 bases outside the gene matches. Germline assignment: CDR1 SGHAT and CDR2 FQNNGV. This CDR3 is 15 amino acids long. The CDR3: CASSPGTGHSYEQYF. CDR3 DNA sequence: TGTGCCAGCAGCCCGGGGACAGGGCACTCCTACGAGCAGTACTTC.

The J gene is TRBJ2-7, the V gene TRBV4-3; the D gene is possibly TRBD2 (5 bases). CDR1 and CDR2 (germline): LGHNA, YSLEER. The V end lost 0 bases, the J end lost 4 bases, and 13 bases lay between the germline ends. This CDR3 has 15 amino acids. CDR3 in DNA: TGCGCCAGCAGCCAAGATATCGGACTCACTTACGAGCAGTACTTC. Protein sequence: CASSQDIGLTYEQYF.

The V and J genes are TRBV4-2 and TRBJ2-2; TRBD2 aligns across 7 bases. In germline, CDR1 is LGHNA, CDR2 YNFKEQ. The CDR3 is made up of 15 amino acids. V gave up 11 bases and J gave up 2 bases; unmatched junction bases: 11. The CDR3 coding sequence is TGTGCCGGGGGGGAAGCGGGGCCTAACACCGGGGAGCTGTTTTTT. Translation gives CAGGEAGPNTGELFF.

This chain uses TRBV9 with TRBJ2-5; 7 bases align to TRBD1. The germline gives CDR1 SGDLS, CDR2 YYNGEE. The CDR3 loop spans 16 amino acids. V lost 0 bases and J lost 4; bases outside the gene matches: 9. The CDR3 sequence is CASSVGTVTGVETQYF. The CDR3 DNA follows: TGTGCCAGCAGCGTAGGAACTGTTACAGGGGTAGAGACCCAGTACTTC.

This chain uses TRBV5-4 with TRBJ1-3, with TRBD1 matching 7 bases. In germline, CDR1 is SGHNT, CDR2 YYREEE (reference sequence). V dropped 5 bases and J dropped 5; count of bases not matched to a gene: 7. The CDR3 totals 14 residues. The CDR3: CASSRDRARNTIYF. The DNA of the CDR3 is TGTGCCAGCAGTCGCGACAGGGCGCGAAACACCATATATTTT.

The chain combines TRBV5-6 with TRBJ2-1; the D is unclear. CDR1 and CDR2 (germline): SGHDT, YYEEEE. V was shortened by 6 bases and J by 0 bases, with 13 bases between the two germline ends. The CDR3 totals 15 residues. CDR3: CASNPSVSSYNEQFF. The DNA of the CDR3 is TGTGCCAGCAACCCCTCCGTGAGCTCCTACAATGAGCAGTTCTTC.

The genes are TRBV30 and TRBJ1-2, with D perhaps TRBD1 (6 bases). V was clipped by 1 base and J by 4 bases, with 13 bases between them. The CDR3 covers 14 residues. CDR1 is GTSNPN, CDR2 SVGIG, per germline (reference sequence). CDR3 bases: TGTGCCTGGAGTGCAGGGGTCGTGGGCTATGGCTACACCTTC. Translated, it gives CAWSAGVVGYGYTF.

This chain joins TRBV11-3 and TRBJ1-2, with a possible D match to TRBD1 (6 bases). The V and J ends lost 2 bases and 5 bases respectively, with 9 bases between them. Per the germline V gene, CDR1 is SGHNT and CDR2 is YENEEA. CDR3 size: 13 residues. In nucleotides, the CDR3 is TGTGCCAGCAGCTTACAGGGGTCTTATGGCTACACCTTC. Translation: CASSLQGSYGYTF.

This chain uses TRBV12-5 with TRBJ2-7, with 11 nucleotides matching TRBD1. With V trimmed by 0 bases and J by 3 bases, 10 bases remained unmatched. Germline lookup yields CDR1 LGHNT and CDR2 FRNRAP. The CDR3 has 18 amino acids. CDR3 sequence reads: CASGLVCLWDRGDYEQYV. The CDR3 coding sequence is TGTGCTAGTGGTTTGGTTTGCCTGTGGGACAGGGGGGACTACGAGCAGTACGTC.

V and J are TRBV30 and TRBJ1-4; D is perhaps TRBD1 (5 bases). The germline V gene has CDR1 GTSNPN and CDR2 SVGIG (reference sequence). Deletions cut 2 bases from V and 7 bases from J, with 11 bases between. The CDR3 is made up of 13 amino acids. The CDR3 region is CAWSWARGEKLFF. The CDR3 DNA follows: TGTGCCTGGAGTTGGGCAAGGGGTGAAAAACTGTTTTTT.

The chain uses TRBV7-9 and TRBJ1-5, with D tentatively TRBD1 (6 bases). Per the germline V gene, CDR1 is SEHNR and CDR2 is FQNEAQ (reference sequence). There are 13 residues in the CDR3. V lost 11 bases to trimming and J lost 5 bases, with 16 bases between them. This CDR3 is CAVQGSWDQPQHF. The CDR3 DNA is TGTGCCGTACAGGGTTCTTGGGATCAGCCCCAGCATTTT.

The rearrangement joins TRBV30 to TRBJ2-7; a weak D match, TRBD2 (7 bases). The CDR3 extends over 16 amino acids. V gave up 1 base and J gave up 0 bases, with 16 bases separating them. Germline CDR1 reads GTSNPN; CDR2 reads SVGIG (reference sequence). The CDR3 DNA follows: TGTGCCTGGAGTGCCGAGGGGGGGCGGTCCTCCTACGAGCAGTACTTC. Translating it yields CAWSAEGGRSSYEQYF.

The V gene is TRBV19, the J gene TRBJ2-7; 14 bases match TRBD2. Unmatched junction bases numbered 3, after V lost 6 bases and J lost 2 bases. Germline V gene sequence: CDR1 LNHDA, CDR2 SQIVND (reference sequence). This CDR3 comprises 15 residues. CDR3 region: CASRVGLAGAYEQYF. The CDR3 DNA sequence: TGTGCCAGTAGGGTGGGACTAGCGGGAGCCTACGAGCAGTACTTC. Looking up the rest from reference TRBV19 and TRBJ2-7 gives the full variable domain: DGGITQSPKYLFRKEGQNVTLSCEQNLNHDAMYWYRQDPGQGLRLIYYSQIVNDFQKGDIAEGYSVSREKKESFPLTVTSAQKNPTAFYLCASRVGLAGAYEQYFGPGTRLTVT.

In DNA form, the CDR3 reads TGTGCCTGGAGCCGGCGGTCGGGCCAAGAGACCCAGTACTTC. Translation: CAWSRRSGQETQYF. The rearrangement uses TRBV30 and TRBJ2-5; D is undetermined. The CDR3 sequence is 14 residues long. Per germline, CDR1 GTSNPN and CDR2 SVGIG (reference sequence). V shed 3 bases and J shed 1 base, with 12 bases lying between them.